This T cell receptor beta chain was recorded in a study of OX40 agonist ivuxolimab in advanced cancers. Study-wide background: Participants, around 80% male, averaged around 60 years of age, ranging from 23 to 79. Study-wide results and caveats: No antigen was identified for the clonally expanded peripheral T cells. Dose levels from 0.1 to 3.0 mg/kg saw CD4+ and CD8+ blood T cells expand clonally by week 6. Clonal expansion in partial responders at 0.1-3.0 mg/kg ranked among the lowest.

In the case of this clone: Its antigen is still unknown.

TCRdb keeps only in-frame clones here, not all; method: immunoSEQ multiplex PCR. The sample carries 50,000 or so clones, around 82% recorded once. This CDR3 contains 15 residues. The V gene's germline CDR1 is MDHEN and CDR2 SYDVKM. V lost 5 bases, J lost 5 bases, and 8 bases stayed unmatched. The receptor's source is an adult with an advanced solid tumor such as melanoma, head and neck, liver or kidney cancer. The sample here was CD4+ or CD8+ T cells sorted from blood, taken in a trial of the OX40 agonist ivuxolimab. This chain links TRBV28 with TRBJ1-4; 7 nucleotides match TRBD1. DNA for the CDR3: TGTGCCAGCAGTCACGACAGGGATTACAATGAAAAACTGTTTTTT. This sequence encodes CASSHDRDYNEKLFF.